The rows below give T cell receptor beta chains drawn from one sample of a study of blood T cells in healthy people across ages. In TCRdb, the 5' RACE reads were re-called with MiXCR into one record per CDR3 protein. The sample contains almost 800,000 distinct CDR3 sequences, about 62% of which appear only once. The sample taken for sequencing was blood. These receptors all stem from a man between 25 and 39 years old in good health. The CDR3 runs from the conserved cysteine through the conserved F or W. D genes are given only for firm matches. Only part of the rows carry a size: once, few, many, or a class if the clone is expanded.

d_gene: TRBD2
j_gene: TRBJ2-7
abundance: NA
v_gene: TRBV14
CDR3aa: CASSQVKASGYYEQYF
CDR3nt: TGTGCCAGCAGCCAAGTCAAGGCTAGCGGATACTACGAGCAGTACTTC

d_gene: TRBD2
j_gene: TRBJ2-1
abundance: NA
v_gene: TRBV20-1
CDR3aa: CSGRLAGSGEQFF
CDR3nt: TGCTCGGGGAGATTAGCGGGAAGTGGTGAGCAGTTCTTC

d_gene: TRBD2
j_gene: TRBJ2-5
abundance: NA
v_gene: TRBV20-1
CDR3aa: CSAVLAGAIQTQYF
CDR3nt: TGCAGTGCTGTACTAGCGGGAGCAATTCAGACCCAGTACTTC

d_gene: NA
j_gene: TRBJ1-2
abundance: NA
v_gene: TRBV6-1
CDR3aa: CASSEGGGSIGYTF
CDR3nt: TGTGCCAGCAGTGAAGGAGGGGGGTCTATCGGCTACACCTTC

d_gene: TRBD1
j_gene: TRBJ1-2
abundance: once
v_gene: TRBV11-2
CDR3aa: CTSSNLDRGNIGYTF
CDR3nt: TGCACCAGCAGTAACCTCGACAGGGGGAATATCGGCTACACCTTC

d_gene: NA
j_gene: TRBJ2-6
abundance: NA
v_gene: TRBV9
CDR3aa: CASSVLTSGANVLTF
CDR3nt: TGTGCCAGCAGCGTCTTGACATCTGGGGCCAACGTCCTGACTTTC

d_gene: TRBD2
j_gene: TRBJ2-1
abundance: few
v_gene: TRBV29-1
CDR3aa: CSVVSGSGNEQFF
CDR3nt: TGCAGCGTTGTTAGCGGGAGTGGGAATGAGCAGTTCTTC

d_gene: NA
j_gene: TRBJ2-5
abundance: NA
v_gene: TRBV12-3/TRBV12-4
CDR3aa: CASSPTRGREETQYF
CDR3nt: TGTGCCAGCAGCCCCACCCGGGGTAGAGAGGAGACCCAGTACTTC

d_gene: NA
j_gene: TRBJ1-2
abundance: NA
v_gene: TRBV18
CDR3aa: CASSPPTGFNYGYTF
CDR3nt: TGTGCCAGCTCACCGCCAACAGGGTTTAACTATGGCTACACCTTC

d_gene: NA
j_gene: TRBJ2-3
abundance: NA
v_gene: TRBV20-1
CDR3aa: CSAPPRTPADTQYF
CDR3nt: TGCAGTGCCCCTCCCCGGACACCAGCGGATACGCAGTATTTT

d_gene: NA
j_gene: TRBJ2-6
abundance: few
v_gene: TRBV5-1
CDR3aa: CASSLGQASGANVLTF
CDR3nt: TGCGCCAGCAGCTTGGGACAGGCCTCTGGGGCCAACGTCCTGACTTTC

d_gene: NA
j_gene: TRBJ2-4
abundance: NA
v_gene: TRBV7-2
CDR3aa: CASSSWRGGGNIQYF
CDR3nt: TGTGCCAGCAGCTCCTGGCGGGGTGGTGGTAACATTCAGTACTTC

d_gene: NA
j_gene: TRBJ2-1
abundance: NA
v_gene: TRBV20-1
CDR3aa: CSAIDGVRGINEQFF
CDR3nt: TGCAGTGCAATCGACGGGGTGAGGGGGATCAATGAGCAGTTCTTC

d_gene: NA
j_gene: TRBJ2-3
abundance: few
v_gene: TRBV7-9
CDR3aa: CASSLIQSRDTQYF
CDR3nt: TGTGCCAGCAGCTTAATTCAATCCCGGGATACGCAGTATTTT

d_gene: TRBD2
j_gene: TRBJ2-3
abundance: NA
v_gene: TRBV11-1
CDR3aa: CASSLEGGGGTDTQYF
CDR3nt: TGTGCCAGCAGCTTAGAGGGCGGCGGGGGAACAGATACGCAGTATTTT

d_gene: NA
j_gene: TRBJ2-3
abundance: NA
v_gene: TRBV7-3
CDR3aa: CASSLLANTDTQYF
CDR3nt: TGTGCCAGCAGCTTACTAGCGAACACAGATACGCAGTATTTT

d_gene: TRBD1
j_gene: TRBJ1-2
abundance: NA
v_gene: TRBV3-1
CDR3aa: CASSQGDRGSYTF
CDR3nt: TGTGCCAGCAGCCAGGGGGACAGGGGTAGCTACACCTTC

d_gene: TRBD1
j_gene: TRBJ1-2
abundance: NA
v_gene: TRBV3-1
CDR3aa: CASSHLTGGYGYTF
CDR3nt: TGTGCCAGCAGCCACCTGACAGGGGGCTATGGCTACACCTTC

d_gene: TRBD1
j_gene: TRBJ2-3
abundance: NA
v_gene: TRBV12-3/TRBV12-4
CDR3aa: CASSPTDRGTDTQYF
CDR3nt: TGTGCCAGCAGCCCGACCGACAGGGGTACAGATACGCAGTATTTT

d_gene: NA
j_gene: TRBJ1-2
abundance: NA
v_gene: TRBV12-3/TRBV12-4
CDR3aa: CASSSRTEPYGYTF
CDR3nt: TGTGCCAGCAGTTCTCGGACTGAGCCCTATGGCTACACCTTC

d_gene: TRBD2
j_gene: TRBJ2-5
abundance: NA
v_gene: TRBV27
CDR3aa: CASSSGTNPRETQYF
CDR3nt: TGTGCCAGCAGTTCCGGGACTAACCCCCGGGAGACCCAGTACTTC

d_gene: TRBD2
j_gene: TRBJ2-5
abundance: NA
v_gene: TRBV7-8
CDR3aa: CASSFYLAGGNEQYF
CDR3nt: TGTGCCAGCAGCTTTTACCTAGCGGGGGGTAATGAGCAGTACTTC

d_gene: TRBD1
j_gene: TRBJ1-2
abundance: NA
v_gene: TRBV20-1
CDR3aa: CSAARGEHYGYTF
CDR3nt: TGCAGTGCTGCCAGGGGGGAGCACTATGGCTACACCTTC

d_gene: TRBD2
j_gene: TRBJ2-3
abundance: NA
v_gene: TRBV20-1
CDR3aa: CSAEPAQGLGGNTDTQYF
CDR3nt: TGCAGTGCCGAACCCGCGCAAGGACTGGGGGGGAACACAGATACGCAGTATTTT

d_gene: TRBD1
j_gene: TRBJ1-1
abundance: few
v_gene: TRBV10-3
CDR3aa: CAISQTGPITEAFF
CDR3nt: TGTGCCATCAGTCAGACAGGGCCGATAACTGAAGCTTTCTTT

d_gene: NA
j_gene: TRBJ2-1
abundance: NA
v_gene: TRBV6-1
CDR3aa: CASSDGVSYNEQFF
CDR3nt: TGTGCCAGCAGTGACGGGGTGTCCTACAATGAGCAGTTCTTC

d_gene: TRBD2
j_gene: TRBJ2-7
abundance: NA
v_gene: TRBV20-1
CDR3aa: CSAVPRLAPQGYEQYF
CDR3nt: TGCAGTGCTGTACCCAGACTAGCTCCCCAAGGCTACGAGCAGTACTTC

d_gene: TRBD2
j_gene: TRBJ2-1
abundance: NA
v_gene: TRBV3-1
CDR3aa: CASSQDAGLAGDHNEQFF
CDR3nt: TGTGCCAGCAGCCAAGATGCTGGACTAGCGGGAGATCACAATGAGCAGTTCTTC

d_gene: TRBD1
j_gene: TRBJ2-1
abundance: NA
v_gene: TRBV20-1
CDR3aa: CSAIRQGADEQFF
CDR3nt: TGCAGTGCAATTAGACAGGGGGCCGATGAGCAGTTCTTC

d_gene: NA
j_gene: TRBJ2-7
abundance: NA
v_gene: TRBV5-1
CDR3aa: CANSRAQNYYEQYF
CDR3nt: TGCGCCAACTCCCGGGCGCAAAACTACTACGAGCAGTACTTC

d_gene: NA
j_gene: TRBJ2-7
abundance: NA
v_gene: TRBV4-1
CDR3aa: CASSQDSGAPYEQYF
CDR3nt: TGCGCCAGCAGCCAAGATTCGGGGGCCCCCTACGAGCAGTACTTC

d_gene: TRBD2
j_gene: TRBJ2-1
abundance: once
v_gene: TRBV5-1
CDR3aa: CASSLGFMIELAGSYNEQFF
CDR3nt: TGCGCCAGCAGCTTGGGATTCATGATCGAACTAGCGGGCTCCTACAATGAGCAGTTCTTC

d_gene: NA
j_gene: TRBJ2-1
abundance: NA
v_gene: TRBV6-1
CDR3aa: CASSLAQGFNEQFF
CDR3nt: TGTGCCAGCAGTCTTGCCCAGGGGTTCAATGAGCAGTTCTTC

d_gene: NA
j_gene: TRBJ1-2
abundance: few
v_gene: TRBV28
CDR3aa: CASSFGRANYGYTF
CDR3nt: TGTGCCAGCAGTTTTGGCAGGGCTAACTATGGCTACACCTTC

d_gene: NA
j_gene: TRBJ2-1
abundance: NA
v_gene: TRBV9
CDR3aa: CASSVVYGNHNEQFF
CDR3nt: TGTGCCAGCAGCGTGGTATACGGGAACCACAATGAGCAGTTCTTC

d_gene: NA
j_gene: TRBJ2-2
abundance: NA
v_gene: TRBV12-3/TRBV12-4
CDR3aa: CASSPQGDTGELFF
CDR3nt: TGTGCCAGCAGTCCGCAGGGAGACACCGGGGAGCTGTTTTTT

d_gene: NA
j_gene: TRBJ1-5
abundance: NA
v_gene: TRBV6-4
CDR3aa: CASSDNAGPQHF
CDR3nt: TGTGCCAGCAGTGACAACGCGGGTCCTCAGCATTTT

d_gene: NA
j_gene: TRBJ2-1
abundance: NA
v_gene: TRBV28
CDR3aa: CASSPTGNSYNEQFF
CDR3nt: TGTGCCAGCAGCCCCACGGGAAACTCCTACAATGAGCAGTTCTTC

d_gene: NA
j_gene: TRBJ1-2
abundance: few
v_gene: TRBV10-3
CDR3aa: CAISEYVDNYGYTF
CDR3nt: TGTGCCATCAGTGAATACGTTGATAACTATGGCTACACCTTC

d_gene: TRBD1
j_gene: TRBJ1-6
abundance: NA
v_gene: TRBV6-5
CDR3aa: CASSYGTGTGLNSPLHF
CDR3nt: TGTGCCAGCAGTTACGGGACCGGGACAGGGCTTAATTCACCCCTCCACTTT

d_gene: NA
j_gene: TRBJ2-7
abundance: few
v_gene: TRBV11-2
CDR3aa: CAIPTETYEQYF
CDR3nt: TGTGCCATCCCGACGGAAACCTACGAGCAGTACTTC

d_gene: NA
j_gene: TRBJ2-3
abundance: NA
v_gene: TRBV3-1
CDR3aa: CASSQEMLAEGGDTQYF
CDR3nt: TGTGCCAGCAGCCAAGAAATGCTAGCGGAGGGGGGGGATACGCAGTATTTT

d_gene: NA
j_gene: TRBJ2-1
abundance: few
v_gene: TRBV14
CDR3aa: CASSPNPGLYNEQFF
CDR3nt: TGTGCCAGCAGCCCCAACCCCGGCCTTTACAATGAGCAGTTCTTC

d_gene: NA
j_gene: TRBJ2-2
abundance: NA
v_gene: TRBV20-1
CDR3aa: CSARQNTGELFF
CDR3nt: TGCAGTGCCAGACAGAACACCGGGGAGCTGTTTTTT

d_gene: NA
j_gene: TRBJ2-7
abundance: NA
v_gene: TRBV7-2
CDR3aa: CASSLTDISYNEQYF
CDR3nt: TGTGCCAGCAGCTTAACAGACATCTCCTACAATGAGCAGTACTTC

d_gene: NA
j_gene: TRBJ2-5
abundance: NA
v_gene: TRBV7-2
CDR3aa: CASSPRGGGETQYF
CDR3nt: TGTGCCAGCAGCCCCAGGGGGGGCGGAGAGACCCAGTACTTC

d_gene: NA
j_gene: TRBJ1-2
abundance: NA
v_gene: TRBV9
CDR3aa: CASSVVLGSGYTF
CDR3nt: TGTGCCAGCAGCGTAGTGTTGGGAAGCGGCTACACCTTC

d_gene: NA
j_gene: TRBJ2-5
abundance: NA
v_gene: TRBV2
CDR3aa: CASSEGGDPQYF
CDR3nt: TGTGCCAGCAGTGAAGGCGGTGACCCCCAGTACTTC

d_gene: TRBD1
j_gene: TRBJ1-2
abundance: NA
v_gene: TRBV7-8
CDR3aa: CASSPGGSFWGYTF
CDR3nt: TGTGCCAGCAGCCCAGGGGGCTCCTTTTGGGGCTACACCTTC

d_gene: NA
j_gene: TRBJ2-6
abundance: NA
v_gene: TRBV5-1
CDR3aa: CASSLAPGGANALTF
CDR3nt: TGCGCCAGCAGCCTTGCCCCGGGTGGGGCCAACGCCCTGACTTTC

d_gene: NA
j_gene: TRBJ2-5
abundance: NA
v_gene: TRBV6-5
CDR3aa: CASRGLSPGWETQYF
CDR3nt: TGTGCCAGCAGGGGGCTTAGTCCGGGTTGGGAGACCCAGTACTTC

d_gene: NA
j_gene: TRBJ2-5
abundance: NA
v_gene: TRBV28
CDR3aa: CASSQRLPRNNEQYF
CDR3nt: TGTGCCAGCAGCCAAAGACTTCCCAGAAACAATGAGCAGTACTTC

d_gene: NA
j_gene: TRBJ2-7
abundance: NA
v_gene: TRBV12-3/TRBV12-4
CDR3aa: CASSPEPLGGEQYF
CDR3nt: TGTGCCAGCAGTCCGGAGCCTCTTGGGGGCGAGCAGTACTTC

d_gene: TRBD2
j_gene: TRBJ2-1
abundance: NA
v_gene: TRBV20-1
CDR3aa: CSARERERSYNEQFF
CDR3nt: TGCAGTGCTAGGGAGCGGGAGCGTTCCTACAATGAGCAGTTCTTC

d_gene: TRBD1
j_gene: TRBJ2-3
abundance: NA
v_gene: TRBV13
CDR3aa: CASSKRQGSFSADTQYF
CDR3nt: TGTGCCAGCAGCAAGAGACAGGGGTCCTTTTCAGCAGATACGCAGTATTTT

d_gene: NA
j_gene: TRBJ2-7
abundance: few
v_gene: TRBV20-1
CDR3aa: CSASSASSYEQYF
CDR3nt: TGCAGTGCTAGTAGCGCTAGCTCCTACGAGCAGTACTTC